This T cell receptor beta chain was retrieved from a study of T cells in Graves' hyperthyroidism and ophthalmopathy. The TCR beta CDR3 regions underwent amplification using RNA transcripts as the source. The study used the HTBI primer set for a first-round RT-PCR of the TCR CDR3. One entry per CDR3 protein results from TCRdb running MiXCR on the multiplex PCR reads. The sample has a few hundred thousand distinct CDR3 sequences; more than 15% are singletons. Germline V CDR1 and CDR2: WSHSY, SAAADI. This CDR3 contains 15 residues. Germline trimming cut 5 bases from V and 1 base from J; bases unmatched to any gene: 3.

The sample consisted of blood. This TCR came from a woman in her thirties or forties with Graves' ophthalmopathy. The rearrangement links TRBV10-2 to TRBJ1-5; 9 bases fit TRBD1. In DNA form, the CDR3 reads TGCGCCAGCAGTAGGACAGGGGAGAGCAATCAGCCCCAGCATTTT. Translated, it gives CASSRTGESNQPQHF.